These 20 T cell receptor beta chains originate from one sample sequenced in a study of blood T cell repertoires in COVID-19. The assay was immunoSEQ multiplex PCR, and TCRdb's table has in-frame clones only and misses some. The profile shows about 280,000 clones, roughly nine tenths of them singletons. Sequenced: peripheral blood. These receptors all stem from a man in his forties with active or convalescent COVID-19.

V is TRBV30 and J is TRBJ1-4; 10 bases match TRBD1. The V gene's germline CDR1 is GTSNPN and CDR2 SVGIG (reference sequence). With 0 bases clipped from V and 8 bases from J, the junction kept 6 bases outside the gene matches. The CDR3 length is 15 residues. The CDR3 is CAWSVGTGAEEKLFF. The CDR3, as DNA: TGTGCCTGGAGTGTCGGGACAGGGGCGGAGGAAAAACTGTTTTTT.

This chain connects TRBV18 to TRBJ2-1, with 8 bases that match TRBD2. The V and J ends lost 3 bases and 8 bases, in that order; junction bases with no gene match: 6. The CDR3 runs 14 residues. Germline assignment: CDR1 KGHSH and CDR2 LQKENI. In DNA, the CDR3 is TGTGCCAGCTCACCCGGGCCCGGGGGGGATGAGCAGTTCTTC. Translating it yields CASSPGPGGDEQFF.

The rearrangement links TRBV19 to TRBJ2-5; weak D call: TRBD2 (6 bases). Germline loops: CDR1 LNHDA, CDR2 SQIVND (reference sequence). V lost 3 bases and J 4 bases, leaving 12 bases between the germline ends. This CDR3 comprises 14 residues. In DNA, the CDR3 is TGTGCCAGTAGTATGGGGGGAGTCAGAGAGACCCAGTACTTC. This codes for CASSMGGVRETQYF.

The chain has TRBV6-1 and TRBJ2-7, with TRBD2 identical over 7 bases. There are 15 residues in the CDR3. CDR1 is MNHNS and CDR2 is SASEGT in the germline V gene. V trimming: 3 bases; J trimming: 5 bases; junction bases outside the gene matches: 10. The CDR3 region has the DNA TGTGCCAGCAGTGAGTGGGGGGGAGTGAGGAACGAGCAGTACTTC. Amino acid sequence: CASSEWGGVRNEQYF.

The rearrangement joins TRBV7-9 to TRBJ2-7, with 9 nucleotides matching TRBD1. V lost 4 bases and J lost 0; bases outside the gene matches: 7. Germline CDR1 reads SEHNR; CDR2 reads FQNEAQ (reference sequence). CDR3 length: 16 amino acids. CDR3 sequence reads: CASSSLATGGSYEQYF. The CDR3 DNA sequence: TGTGCCAGCAGCTCCCTAGCGACAGGGGGCTCCTACGAGCAGTACTTC.

J is TRBJ1-3 and V is TRBV13, with TRBD1 identical over 7 bases. The V and J ends lost 5 bases and 4 bases, in that order; junction bases with no gene match: 17. The germline CDR1 and CDR2 sequences are PRHDT and FYEKMQ (reference sequence). The CDR3 runs 18 residues. CDR3 bases: TGTGCCAGCAGCGCCCGACCGAGTAGGGACAGCGAAGGAAACACCATATATTTT. It encodes CASSARPSRDSEGNTIYF.

This clone showed up just a few times. The chain couples TRBV9 to TRBJ2-5; D unclear. The germline V gene has CDR1 SGDLS and CDR2 YYNGEE. V gave up 4 bases and J gave up 5 bases, with 15 bases separating them. The CDR3 runs to 14 residues. CDR3 in DNA: TGTGCCAGCAGCTATTCACTTAACCGGGAGACCCAGTACTTC. The encoded protein is CASSYSLNRETQYF.

The CDR3 is CASSLSAWVGNTIYF. CDR3 coding DNA: TGTGCCAGCAGTTTGAGCGCCTGGGTCGGAAACACCATATATTTT. The genes are TRBV27 and TRBJ1-3; D not certain. V was shortened by 3 bases and J by 4 bases, with 13 bases between the two germline ends. Per the germline V gene, CDR1 is MNHEY and CDR2 is SMNVEV (reference sequence). This CDR3 comprises 15 residues.

The V gene is TRBV28, the J gene TRBJ1-2; TRBD1 agrees at 7 bases. V shed 5 bases, J shed 4 bases, and the junction held 7 bases outside the gene matches. The CDR3 consists of 14 residues. Germline V lookup: CDR1 MDHEN, CDR2 SYDVKM. Written as DNA, the CDR3 is TGTGCCAGCAGTAACTCGGACAGGTTCTATGGCTACACCTTC. Translation: CASSNSDRFYGYTF.

The V gene is TRBV9, the J gene TRBJ2-5; 9 nucleotides align to TRBD2. Germline assignment: CDR1 SGDLS and CDR2 YYNGEE. The CDR3 loop spans 14 amino acids. V trimming: 4 bases; J trimming: 6 bases; junction bases outside the gene matches: 7. CDR3 nucleotide sequence: TGTGCCAGCAGCATTAGCGGGAGTGCGAAGACCCAGTACTTC. It specifies CASSISGSAKTQYF.

The rearrangement joins TRBV3-1 (or the pseudogene TRBV3-2) to TRBJ1-2; 8 bases are a match to TRBD1. With 5 bases clipped from V and 2 bases from J, the junction kept 10 bases outside the gene matches. Germline CDR1 is LGHDT and CDR2 is YNNKEL (reference sequence). This CDR3 spans 16 amino acids. This chain's CDR3 is CASSSHRDRTNYGYTF. The CDR3 DNA reads TGTGCCAGCAGCTCCCATAGGGACAGGACCAACTATGGCTACACCTTC.

The chain uses TRBV5-1 and TRBJ2-7; 7 nucleotides match TRBD1. This CDR3 has 15 amino acids. CDR1 SGHRS and CDR2 YFSETQ come from the germline V gene. The junction had 16 bases not matched to a gene; V was cut back by 4 bases and J by 9 bases. The CDR3, as DNA: TGCGCCAGCAGCCCCCGGGACAGACCTAGTACGGGGCAGTACTTC. This gives the protein CASSPRDRPSTGQYF.

This chain joins TRBV19 and TRBJ2-7, with 7 bases matching TRBD1. V shed 4 bases and J 2 bases; nucleotides not matched to a gene: 11. The CDR3 extends over 16 amino acids. Germline V CDR1 and CDR2: LNHDA, SQIVND (reference sequence). The CDR3 DNA follows: TGTGCCAGTAGTACTTTTCGACAGGGTAGGACCTACGAGCAGTACTTC. Protein sequence: CASSTFRQGRTYEQYF.

This rearrangement joins TRBV27 to TRBJ2-1, with 10 positions matching TRBD2. V was pared by 2 bases and J by 4 bases, with 11 bases of the junction left unmatched. The germline gives CDR1 MNHEY, CDR2 SMNVEV (reference sequence). The CDR3 sequence is 18 residues long. In DNA, the CDR3 is TGTGCCAGCAGTTTAAAGGTTCCTAGCGGGAGCGGGTACAATGAGCAGTTCTTC. It specifies CASSLKVPSGSGYNEQFF.

The J gene is TRBJ1-1, the V gene TRBV10-1, with 7 bases matching TRBD1. J lost 7 bases, V lost 2 bases, and 7 bases had no gene match. Germline lookup yields CDR1 WNHNN and CDR2 SYGVQD (reference sequence). The length of the CDR3 is 14 residues. Written as DNA, the CDR3 is TGCGCCAGCAGTGAGAGAGACAGGGAGGATGAAGCTTTCTTT. Translation: CASSERDREDEAFF.

The genes are TRBV9 and TRBJ2-1; D possibly corresponds to TRBD1 (6 bases). The ends were cut back, 3 bases at V and 5 bases at J, with 15 bases in the middle. This CDR3 is built from 15 residues. CDR1 SGDLS and CDR2 YYNGEE come from the germline V gene. CDR3 sequence reads: CASSASPGHNNEQFF. CDR3 DNA: TGTGCCAGCAGCGCATCACCGGGACACAACAATGAGCAGTTCTTC.

The gene calls are TRBV9 and TRBJ1-1, with 9 bases identical to TRBD1. J lost 0 bases, V lost 3 bases, and 12 bases had no gene match. Germline V gene lookup returns CDR1 SGDLS and CDR2 YYNGEE. CDR3 length: 18 residues. CDR3 in amino acids: CASSAGTGKQSMNTEAFF. The CDR3, as DNA: TGTGCCAGCAGCGCCGGGACAGGGAAGCAGAGTATGAACACTGAAGCTTTCTTT.

This chain connects TRBV10-2 to TRBJ2-5, with 12 bases fitting TRBD1. V lost 4 bases, J lost 5 bases, and 14 bases stayed unmatched. CDR3 length: 18 amino acids. Germline V gene lookup returns CDR1 WSHSY and CDR2 SAAADI. In DNA form, the CDR3 reads TGCGCCAGCAGTGGGCCGCCGGGACAGGGGGCCGGAGGGGAGACCCAGTACTTC. Translated: CASSGPPGQGAGGETQYF.

This clone came up a few times. The V and J genes are TRBV28 and TRBJ1-4, with D unclear. Trimming removed 7 bases from V and 0 bases from J, with 12 bases in between. CDR3 length equals 15 residues. The germline V gene encodes CDR1 MDHEN and CDR2 SYDVKM. Here the CDR3 reads CASKLPGATNEKLFF. The CDR3 DNA follows: TGTGCCAGCAAGCTACCAGGTGCAACTAATGAAAAACTGTTTTTT.

The V gene is TRBV5-1, the J gene TRBJ2-2; 7 bases match TRBD1. The CDR3 has 14 amino acids. Trimming at V came to 4 bases and at J to 3 bases, leaving 3 bases not matched to a gene. CDR1 SGHRS and CDR2 YFSETQ come from the germline V gene. CDR3: CASSRQGYTGELFF. As DNA, the CDR3 is TGCGCCAGCAGCAGACAGGGTTACACCGGGGAGCTGTTTTTT.